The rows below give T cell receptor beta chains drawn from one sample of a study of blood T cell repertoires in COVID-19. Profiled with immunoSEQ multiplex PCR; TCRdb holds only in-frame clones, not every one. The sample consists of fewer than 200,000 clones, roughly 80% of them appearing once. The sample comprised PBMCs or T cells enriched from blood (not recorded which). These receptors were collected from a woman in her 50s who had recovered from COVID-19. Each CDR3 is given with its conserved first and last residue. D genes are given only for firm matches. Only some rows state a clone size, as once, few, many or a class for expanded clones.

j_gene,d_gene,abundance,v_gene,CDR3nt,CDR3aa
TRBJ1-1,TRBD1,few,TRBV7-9,TGTGCCAGCAGCTGGACAGGGGACACTGAAGCTTTCTTT,CASSWTGDTEAFF
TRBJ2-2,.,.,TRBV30,TGTGCCTGGAGAACGCAGCCAGGGGATAGCGGGGAGCTGTTTTTT,CAWRTQPGDSGELFF
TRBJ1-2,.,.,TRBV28,TGTGCCAGCAGTTCTCTACACGGGCGGGGGTCCGAACCCTATGGCTACACCTTC,CASSSLHGRGSEPYGYTF
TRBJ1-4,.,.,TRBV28,TGTGCCAGCAGTCTTGCGGAGACTGAAAAACTGTTTTTT,CASSLAETEKLFF
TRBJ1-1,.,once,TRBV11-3,TGTGCCAGCAGCGCCCCTTCGGGGGTACAGAAAGCTTTCTTT,CASSAPSGVQKAFF
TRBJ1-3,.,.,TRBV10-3,TGTGCCAGCTCCGACAGAGGAAACACCATATATTTT,CASSDRGNTIYF
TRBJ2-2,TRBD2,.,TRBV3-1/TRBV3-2,TGTGCCAGCAGCCGCGGGGGGAACACCGGGGAGCTGTTTTTT,CASSRGGNTGELFF
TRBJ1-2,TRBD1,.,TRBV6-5,TGTGCCAGCAGCACCACCCCGGACAGGAACTATGGCTACACCTTC,CASSTTPDRNYGYTF
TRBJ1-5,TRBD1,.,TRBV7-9,TGTGCCAGCTCGATAGGGACAGGGACTAGTCAGCCCCAGCATTTT,CASSIGTGTSQPQHF
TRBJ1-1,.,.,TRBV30,TGTGCCTGGAGTGTGACAGCCCATCTTGAAGCTTTCTTT,CAWSVTAHLEAFF
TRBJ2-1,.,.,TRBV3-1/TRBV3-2,TGTGCCAGCAGCCCTCCCTCCGGGCGGGGCCTTAGGTACAATGAGCAGTTCTTC,CASSPPSGRGLRYNEQFF
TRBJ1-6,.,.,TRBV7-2,TGTGCCAGCAGCTTAGGAGAGGGTTCACCCCTCCACTTT,CASSLGEGSPLHF
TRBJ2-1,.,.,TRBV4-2,TGTGCCAGCAGCCAATCGGCAGGGGAGAGGAATGAGCAGTTCTTC,CASSQSAGERNEQFF